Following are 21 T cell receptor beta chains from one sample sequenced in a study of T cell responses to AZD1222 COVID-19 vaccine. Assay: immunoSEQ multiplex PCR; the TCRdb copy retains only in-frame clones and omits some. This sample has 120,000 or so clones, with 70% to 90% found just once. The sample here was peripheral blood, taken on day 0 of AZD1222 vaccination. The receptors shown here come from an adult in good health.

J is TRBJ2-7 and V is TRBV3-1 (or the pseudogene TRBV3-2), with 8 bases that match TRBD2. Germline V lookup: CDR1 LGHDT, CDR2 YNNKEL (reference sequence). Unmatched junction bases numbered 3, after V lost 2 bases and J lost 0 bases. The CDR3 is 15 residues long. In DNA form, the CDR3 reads TGTGCCAGCAGCCAATTCGCGGGGGGCTCCTACGAGCAGTACTTC. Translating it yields CASSQFAGGSYEQYF.

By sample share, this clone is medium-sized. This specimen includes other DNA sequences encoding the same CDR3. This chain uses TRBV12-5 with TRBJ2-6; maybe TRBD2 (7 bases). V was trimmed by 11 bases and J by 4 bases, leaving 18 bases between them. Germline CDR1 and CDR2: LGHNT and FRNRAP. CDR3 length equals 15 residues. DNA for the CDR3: TGTGCTCGGGGGGCCGGGGGGACGGGGGCCAACGTCCTGACTTTC. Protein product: CARGAGGTGANVLTF.

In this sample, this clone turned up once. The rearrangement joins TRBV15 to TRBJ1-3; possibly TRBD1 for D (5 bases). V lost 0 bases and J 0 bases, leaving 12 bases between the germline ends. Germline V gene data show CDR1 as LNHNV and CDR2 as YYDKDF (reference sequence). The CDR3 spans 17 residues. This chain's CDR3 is CATSRDGGDLSGNTIYF. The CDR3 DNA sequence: TGTGCCACCAGCAGAGACGGAGGGGATCTCTCTGGAAACACCATATATTTT.

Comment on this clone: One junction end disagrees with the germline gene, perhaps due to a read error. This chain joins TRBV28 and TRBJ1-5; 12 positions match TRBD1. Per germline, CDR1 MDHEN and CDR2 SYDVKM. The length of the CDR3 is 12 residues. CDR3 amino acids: CASSFGTGGSTW. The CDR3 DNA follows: TGTGCCAGCAGTTTCGGGACAGGGGGCTCAACTTGG.

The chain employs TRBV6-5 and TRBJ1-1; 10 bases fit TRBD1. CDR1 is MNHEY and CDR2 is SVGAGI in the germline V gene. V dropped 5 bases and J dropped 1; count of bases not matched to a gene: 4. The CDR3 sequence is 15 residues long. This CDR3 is CASSTGDRGNTEAFF. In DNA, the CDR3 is TGTGCCAGCAGTACTGGGGACAGGGGGAACACTGAAGCTTTCTTT.

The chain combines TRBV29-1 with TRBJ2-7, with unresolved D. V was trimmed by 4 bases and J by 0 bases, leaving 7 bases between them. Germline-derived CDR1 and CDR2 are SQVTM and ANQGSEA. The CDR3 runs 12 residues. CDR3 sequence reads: CSVGISSYEQYF. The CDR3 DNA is TGCAGCGTTGGGATTAGCTCCTACGAGCAGTACTTC.

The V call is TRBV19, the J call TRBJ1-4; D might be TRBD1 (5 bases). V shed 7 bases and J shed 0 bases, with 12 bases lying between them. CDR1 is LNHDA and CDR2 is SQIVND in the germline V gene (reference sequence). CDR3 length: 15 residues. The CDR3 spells CASNNRPSTNEKLFF. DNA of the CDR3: TGTGCCAGTAATAACAGGCCGTCAACTAATGAAAAACTGTTTTTT.

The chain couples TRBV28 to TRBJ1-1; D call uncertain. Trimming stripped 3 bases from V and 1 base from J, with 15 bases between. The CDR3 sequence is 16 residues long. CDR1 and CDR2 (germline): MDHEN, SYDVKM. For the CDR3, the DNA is TGTGCCAGCAGTTTGAAATTGAGACACGAGAACACTGAAGCTTTCTTT. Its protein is CASSLKLRHENTEAFF.

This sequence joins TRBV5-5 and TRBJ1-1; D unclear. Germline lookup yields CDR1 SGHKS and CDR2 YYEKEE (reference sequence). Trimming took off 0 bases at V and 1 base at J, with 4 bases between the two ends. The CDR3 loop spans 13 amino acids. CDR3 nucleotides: TGTGCCAGCAGCTTGGAAGGGAACACTGAAGCTTTCTTT. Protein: CASSLEGNTEAFF.

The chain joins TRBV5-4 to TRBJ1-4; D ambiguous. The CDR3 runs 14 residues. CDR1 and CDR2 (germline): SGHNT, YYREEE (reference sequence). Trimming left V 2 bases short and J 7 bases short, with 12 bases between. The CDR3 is CASSLWGSVEKLFF. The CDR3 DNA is TGTGCCAGCAGCTTATGGGGTTCGGTTGAAAAACTGTTTTTT.

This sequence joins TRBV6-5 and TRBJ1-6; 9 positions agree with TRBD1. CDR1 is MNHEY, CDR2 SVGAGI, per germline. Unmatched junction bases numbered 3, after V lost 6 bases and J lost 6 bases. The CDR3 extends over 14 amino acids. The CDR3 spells CASRGQGFNSPLHF. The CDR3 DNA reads TGTGCCAGCAGGGGACAGGGTTTTAATTCACCCCTCCACTTT.

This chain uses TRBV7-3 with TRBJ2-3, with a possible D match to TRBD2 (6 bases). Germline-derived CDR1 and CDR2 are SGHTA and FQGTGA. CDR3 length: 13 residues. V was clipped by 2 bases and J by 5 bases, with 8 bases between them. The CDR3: CASSLGRQDTQYF. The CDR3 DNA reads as TGTGCCAGCAGCTTAGGGAGGCAAGATACGCAGTATTTT.

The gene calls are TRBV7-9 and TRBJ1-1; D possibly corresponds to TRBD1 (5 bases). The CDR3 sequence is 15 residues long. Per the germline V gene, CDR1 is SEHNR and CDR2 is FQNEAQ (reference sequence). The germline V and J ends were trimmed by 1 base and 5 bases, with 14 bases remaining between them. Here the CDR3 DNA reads TGTGCCAGCAGCTTAGGAGGGCAGGGTAGGACTGAAGCTTTCTTT. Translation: CASSLGGQGRTEAFF. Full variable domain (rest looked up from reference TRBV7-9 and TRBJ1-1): DTGVSQNPRHKITKRGQNVTFRCDPISEHNRLYWYRQTLGQGPEFLTYFQNEAQLEKSRLLSDRFSAERPKGSFSTLEIQRTEQGDSAMYLCASSLGGQGRTEAFFGQGTRLTVV.

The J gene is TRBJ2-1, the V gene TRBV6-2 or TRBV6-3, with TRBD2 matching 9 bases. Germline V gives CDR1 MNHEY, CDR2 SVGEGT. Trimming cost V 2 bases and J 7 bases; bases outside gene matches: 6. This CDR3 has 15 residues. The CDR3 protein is CASSYIAGARNEQFF. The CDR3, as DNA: TGTGCCAGCAGTTACATAGCGGGAGCACGGAATGAGCAGTTCTTC.

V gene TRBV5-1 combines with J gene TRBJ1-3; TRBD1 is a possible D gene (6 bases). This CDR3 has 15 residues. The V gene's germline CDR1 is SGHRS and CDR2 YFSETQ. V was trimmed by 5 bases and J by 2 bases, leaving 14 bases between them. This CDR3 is CASRFQAGAGNTIYF. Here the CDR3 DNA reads TGCGCCAGCAGGTTCCAGGCAGGGGCTGGAAACACCATATATTTT.

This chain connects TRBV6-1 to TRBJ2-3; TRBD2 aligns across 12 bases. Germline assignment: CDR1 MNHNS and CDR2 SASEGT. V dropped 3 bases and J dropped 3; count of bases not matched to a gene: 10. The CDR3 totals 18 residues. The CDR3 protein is CASSEHRWTSGETDTQYF. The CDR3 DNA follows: TGTGCCAGCAGTGAGCATCGATGGACTAGCGGGGAGACAGATACGCAGTATTTT.

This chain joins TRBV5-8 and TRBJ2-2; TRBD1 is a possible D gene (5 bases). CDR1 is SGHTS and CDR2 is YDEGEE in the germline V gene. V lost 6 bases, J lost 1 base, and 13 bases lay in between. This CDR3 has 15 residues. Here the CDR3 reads CASNPRTLNTGELFF. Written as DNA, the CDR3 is TGTGCCAGCAACCCCCGGACACTGAACACCGGGGAGCTGTTTTTT.

The CDR3 sequence is CASSPLAGTGTHEAFF. The CDR3 DNA reads as TGTGCCAGCAGTCCTCTTGCTGGGACCGGAACCCATGAAGCTTTCTTT. This chain links TRBV2 with TRBJ1-1; D may be TRBD1 (5 bases). The ends were cut back, 5 bases at V and 7 bases at J, with 23 bases in the middle. The CDR3 is 16 residues long. CDR1 and CDR2 from the germline V gene are SNHLY and FYNNEI.

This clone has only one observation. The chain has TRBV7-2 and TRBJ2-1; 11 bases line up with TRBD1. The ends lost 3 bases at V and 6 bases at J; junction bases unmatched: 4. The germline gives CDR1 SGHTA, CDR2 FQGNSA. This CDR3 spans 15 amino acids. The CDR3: CASSFTGTGGNEQFF. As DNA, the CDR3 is TGTGCCAGCAGCTTCACCGGGACAGGGGGCAATGAGCAGTTCTTC.

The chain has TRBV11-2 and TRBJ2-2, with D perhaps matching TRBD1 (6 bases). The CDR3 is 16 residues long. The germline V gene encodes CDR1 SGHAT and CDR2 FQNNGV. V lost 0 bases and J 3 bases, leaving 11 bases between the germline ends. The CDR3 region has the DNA TGTGCCAGCAGCTTAGAGGCAGGGGCTTACACCGGGGAGCTGTTTTTT. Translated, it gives CASSLEAGAYTGELFF.

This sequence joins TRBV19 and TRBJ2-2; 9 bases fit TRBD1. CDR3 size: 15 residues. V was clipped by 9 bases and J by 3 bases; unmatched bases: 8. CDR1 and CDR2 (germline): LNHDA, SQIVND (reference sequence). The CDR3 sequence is CASQNRDRDTGELFF. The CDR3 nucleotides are TGTGCCAGCCAGAACCGGGACAGGGACACCGGGGAGCTGTTTTTT.